This TCR beta chain is from a study of blood T cell repertoires in COVID-19. Study at large: Sites in the United States, Italy and Spain provided acute and convalescent COVID-19 samples. T cells, B-cell-depleted T cells, or PBMCs provided the cDNA or gDNA that served as material.

Per the study methods: The assay estimated nucleated cells by amplifying reference gene primers. Sequencing used immunoSEQ multiplex PCR; TCRdb keeps in-frame clones, though not all of them. The DNA gave D and trimming, while V, J and clone size come from that table. The profile shows 400,000 to 450,000 clones, approximately 89% of them singletons. A remark on this clone: One junction end disagrees with the germline gene, perhaps due to a read error.

The CDR3 consists of 11 residues. The sequence was collected from a woman aged 50 to 60 with COVID-19, enrolled during active disease. This chain joins TRBV12-3 or TRBV12-4 and TRBJ1-4; no firm D call. Sample: peripheral blood. The CDR3 nucleotides are TGTGCCAGCAGCCTTGATGAGAAACTGTTTTTT. Translated, it gives CASSLDEKLFF.